This is a list of T cell receptor beta chains from one sample in a study of CD8+CD57+ T cells in acquired aplastic anemia. TCRdb reprocessed the reads via MiXCR and lists one record per CDR3 protein. The sample has 400,000 to 450,000 distinct CDR3 sequences; 60% to 80% are singletons. What was sequenced was sorted CD4+, CD8+, or CD8+CD57+ T cells (not recorded which) from PBMCs. These receptors came from a human donor in good health, serving as a control. Both conserved end residues are part of each CDR3. Each record gives: CDR3 DNA, CDR3 protein, J gene, clone size, V gene, CDR3 length, D gene. D genes are given only for firm matches. The listing skips clone size in some rows; elsewhere it reads once, few, many or a size class.

DNA: TGTGCCAGTAGTATACCGCAGGGGGTCATTATGAGGACTGAAGCTTTCTTT
CDR3: CASSIPQGVIMRTEAFF
J: TRBJ1-1
size: many
V: TRBV19
length: 17
D: TRBD1

DNA: TGTGCCAGCAGCAAAGGGACAGGACAGGCCAACGAGCAGTACTTC
CDR3: CASSKGTGQANEQYF
J: TRBJ2-7
size: -
V: TRBV15
length: 15
D: TRBD1

DNA: TGCAGTGCTGGGGACGCGAAGAACACTGAAGCTTTCTTT
CDR3: CSAGDAKNTEAFF
J: TRBJ1-1
size: -
V: TRBV20-1
length: 13
D: -

DNA: TGTGCCAGCAGCTTAGCCGGGACTAGTGACGAGCAGTACTTC
CDR3: CASSLAGTSDEQYF
J: TRBJ2-7
size: few
V: TRBV7-3
length: 14
D: TRBD2

DNA: TGCAGCGCCGGGGGACCGCCGGCCTACGAGCAGTACTTC
CDR3: CSAGGPPAYEQYF
J: TRBJ2-7
size: many
V: TRBV29-1
length: 13
D: -

DNA: TGTGCCAGCAGCCCGGACGGCGGGGATGGCTACACCTTT
CDR3: CASSPDGGDGYTF
J: TRBJ1-2
size: -
V: TRBV7-2
length: 13
D: -

DNA: TGTGCCAGCAGCCTTCGCCACGAGCAGTACTTC
CDR3: CASSLRHEQYF
J: TRBJ2-7
size: -
V: TRBV7-2
length: 11
D: -

DNA: TGCAGCGCTCGGCACGGGAGAAGCGTCACGCAGTATTTT
CDR3: CSARHGRSVTQYF
J: TRBJ2-3
size: once
V: TRBV20-1
length: 13
D: -

DNA: TGTGCCAGCAGTCTGCGCTCGCTAGGGGATACGCAGTATTTT
CDR3: CASSLRSLGDTQYF
J: TRBJ2-3
size: few
V: TRBV7-2
length: 14
D: -

DNA: TGCAGTGTTGACACTAGCGGGGTTTACGATGAGCAGTTCTTC
CDR3: CSVDTSGVYDEQFF
J: TRBJ2-1
size: -
V: TRBV20-1
length: 14
D: TRBD2

DNA: TGTGCCAGTAATCCACCGGGACAGGGGAGTGAAAAACTGTTTTTT
CDR3: CASNPPGQGSEKLFF
J: TRBJ1-4
size: few
V: TRBV19
length: 15
D: TRBD1

DNA: TGCGCCAGCAGCTTGGTGCTAGCGGGGGGCCGGGGCACCGGGGAGCTGTTTTTT
CDR3: CASSLVLAGGRGTGELFF
J: TRBJ2-2
size: few
V: TRBV5-1
length: 18
D: TRBD2

DNA: TGTGCCAGCAGCGTTGGGGGGGGGCTCGGGGAGCAGTTCTTC
CDR3: CASSVGGGLGEQFF
J: TRBJ2-1
size: many
V: TRBV7-2
length: 14
D: -

DNA: TGTGCCAGCTATGGATTAGCGGGGGCCGCTAGCGGGACACTTATAAGCACAGATACGCAGTATTTT
CDR3: CASYGLAGAASGTLISTDTQYF
J: TRBJ2-3
size: -
V: TRBV5-8
length: 22
D: TRBD2

DNA: TGTGCCAGCAGCCGGGACAGGGACAGGGGGCGCGCGGCTTTCTTT
CDR3: CASSRDRDRGRAAFF
J: TRBJ1-1
size: -
V: TRBV5-6
length: 15
D: TRBD1

DNA: TGTGCCAGCAGCTTAGCTCAGGGCCTCAATCAGCCCCAGCATTTT
CDR3: CASSLAQGLNQPQHF
J: TRBJ1-5
size: -
V: TRBV7-2
length: 15
D: -

DNA: TGCAGTGCCAAGGGACAGGGGGTCTATGAACTGTTTTTT
CDR3: CSAKGQGVYELFF
J: TRBJ1-4
size: -
V: TRBV20-1
length: 13
D: TRBD1

DNA: TGCAGTGCTAGAGGACTCAGGATTCAAGAGACCCAGTACTTC
CDR3: CSARGLRIQETQYF
J: TRBJ2-5
size: -
V: TRBV20-1
length: 14
D: -

DNA: TGTGCCCAAAAGGACGGAAAAGGGTATGGCTACACCTTC
CDR3: CAQKDGKGYGYTF
J: TRBJ1-2
size: -
V: TRBV2
length: 13
D: -

DNA: TGTGCCAGCAGCTTGCCCGGGACAGACTCCTATAATTACCCCCTCCACTTT
CDR3: CASSLPGTDSYNYPLHF
J: TRBJ1-6
size: -
V: TRBV7-6
length: 17
D: TRBD1

DNA: -
CDR3: CASTIVGGGSPPHF
J: TRBJ1-6
size: -
V: TRBV7-2
length: 14
D: -

DNA: TGCGCCAGCAGTGAGTCGACAGCACGGGGCCACACCTTC
CDR3: CASSESTARGHTF
J: TRBJ1-2
size: few
V: TRBV10-2
length: 13
D: -

DNA: TGTGCCAGCCGATTGGGGTGGGATTCACGTCAGCACTTT
CDR3: CASRLGWDSRQHF
J: TRBJ1-6
size: -
V: TRBV14
length: 13
D: -

DNA: TGCAGCAGTACGGGGACAGGGGGCTCTGGGGCCAACGTCCTGACTTTC
CDR3: CSSTGTGGSGANVLTF
J: TRBJ2-6
size: few
V: TRBV29-1
length: 16
D: TRBD1

DNA: TGCGCCAGCAGCTTGGAGGCAGGGGTAGAGACCCAGTACTTC
CDR3: CASSLEAGVETQYF
J: TRBJ2-5
size: -
V: TRBV5-1
length: 14
D: -

DNA: TGTGCCAGCAGTCAGAAGCCAGACGAGCAGTACTTC
CDR3: CASSQKPDEQYF
J: TRBJ2-7
size: -
V: TRBV5-5
length: 12
D: -

DNA: TGTGCCAGCAGTCGCCTCTCCAGGGGGACTGAAGCTTTCTTT
CDR3: CASSRLSRGTEAFF
J: TRBJ1-1
size: -
V: TRBV12-3/TRBV12-4
length: 14
D: TRBD1

DNA: TGTGCCAGCAGCGTGTGGCAGGGCCCGGATGGGCAGTCCTTC
CDR3: CASSVWQGPDGQSF
J: TRBJ1-2
size: -
V: TRBV9
length: 14
D: -

DNA: TGTGCCAGCAGTTTATTCAACACAGATACGCAGTATTTT
CDR3: CASSLFNTDTQYF
J: TRBJ2-3
size: many
V: TRBV27
length: 13
D: -

DNA: TGTGCCAGCAGCTTGGCCCGGGCCTACGAGCAGTACTTC
CDR3: CASSLARAYEQYF
J: TRBJ2-7
size: -
V: TRBV5-5
length: 13
D: -

DNA: TGTGCCAGCAGCAAAGACACCAGGTACGAGCAGTACTTC
CDR3: CASSKDTRYEQYF
J: TRBJ2-7
size: -
V: TRBV5-8
length: 13
D: -

DNA: TGTGCCACCAGTGACCGGGACTGGGCTAGCGGGGAGCTGTTTTTT
CDR3: CATSDRDWASGELFF
J: TRBJ2-2
size: many
V: TRBV24-1
length: 15
D: -

DNA: TGTGCCAGCAGCGAAGTGCCGGGTATAGCACAGATACAGTACTTC
CDR3: CASSEVPGIAQIQYF
J: TRBJ2-5
size: -
V: TRBV9
length: 15
D: -

DNA: TGTGCCAGCAGGACACAGGGGTGGACCACTGAAGCTTTCTTT
CDR3: CASRTQGWTTEAFF
J: TRBJ1-1
size: -
V: TRBV6-5
length: 14
D: TRBD1

DNA: TGTGCCAGCAGCTTCACGGGCTGCGGCACATACGCGCAGTACTTC
CDR3: CASSFTGCGTYAQYF
J: TRBJ2-7
size: -
V: TRBV7-8
length: 15
D: -

DNA: TGTGCCAGCAGCTTCCACTACGAGCCAAGGGAGACCCAGTACTTC
CDR3: CASSFHYEPRETQYF
J: TRBJ2-5
size: -
V: TRBV5-6
length: 15
D: -

DNA: TGTGCCAGCAGCAGCAAGAAAGGTGAAGCTTTCTTT
CDR3: CASSSKKGEAFF
J: TRBJ1-1
size: -
V: TRBV5-5
length: 12
D: -

DNA: TGTGCCAGCACCAGTACTACAAGCTATGGCTACACCTTC
CDR3: CASTSTTSYGYTF
J: TRBJ1-2
size: many
V: TRBV27
length: 13
D: -

DNA: TGTGCCAGCAGCTTCGGGACAGGGGAAACCCAGCACTTCCACTTT
CDR3: CASSFGTGETQHFHF
J: TRBJ1-6
size: -
V: TRBV7-2
length: 15
D: TRBD1

DNA: TGCGCCAGCAGTGAAACAGGCAACTCTGGAAACACCATATATTTT
CDR3: CASSETGNSGNTIYF
J: TRBJ1-3
size: -
V: TRBV10-1
length: 15
D: -

DNA: TGTGCCAGCCCAGTACCAGACCCGGATAATTCACCCCTCCACTTT
CDR3: CASPVPDPDNSPLHF
J: TRBJ1-6
size: once
V: TRBV7-3
length: 15
D: -

DNA: TGTGCCAGCAGCTATCCCGGGACAGGGGAGGGCTACACCTTC
CDR3: CASSYPGTGEGYTF
J: TRBJ1-2
size: many
V: TRBV7-9
length: 14
D: TRBD1

DNA: TGTGCCAGCAGCTTGGGGGTCACAGGGGACTTAGCCCAGTACTTC
CDR3: CASSLGVTGDLAQYF
J: TRBJ2-7
size: -
V: TRBV7-9
length: 15
D: -

DNA: TGTGCCAGCAGCCCCTCCGGCTCCTATAATTCACCCCACGAGCAGTACTTC
CDR3: CASSPSGSYNSPHEQYF
J: TRBJ2-7
size: -
V: TRBV9
length: 17
D: -

DNA: TGTGCTAGCATCTCTCGGCACTTTATTGGCACTGAGGACTTCTTT
CDR3: CASISRHFIGTEDFF
J: TRBJ1-1
size: -
V: TRBV7-3
length: 15
D: -

DNA: TGCAGTGCTAGGGACGGACAAAGCACAGATACGCAGTATTTT
CDR3: CSARDGQSTDTQYF
J: TRBJ2-3
size: -
V: TRBV20-1
length: 14
D: -

DNA: TGCAGTGCACAGACTAGCGGGGAGGCAGATACGCAGTATTTT
CDR3: CSAQTSGEADTQYF
J: TRBJ2-3
size: few
V: TRBV20-1
length: 14
D: TRBD2

DNA: TGCAGTGCTAGGAGGGGGGGGGCCCAGCATTTT
CDR3: CSARRGGAQHF
J: TRBJ1-5
size: -
V: TRBV20-1
length: 11
D: -

DNA: TGCGCCAGCAGCTTGGCAGGGACCGATTCCTCCCTCCCCTTT
CDR3: CASSLAGTDSSLPF
J: TRBJ1-6
size: -
V: TRBV7-4
length: 14
D: -

DNA: TGTGCCAGCAGCCTAAACAGGGAAGGCTCACAGTACTTC
CDR3: CASSLNREGSQYF
J: TRBJ2-5
size: -
V: TRBV7-2
length: 13
D: -

DNA: TGCAGTGCTATAGATACTTCTGGAAACACACCCCTCCACTTT
CDR3: CSAIDTSGNTPLHF
J: TRBJ1-6
size: -
V: TRBV20-1
length: 14
D: -

DNA: TGCGCCAGCAGCCCGGGACAGGGGGCCTACAATGAGCAGTTCTTC
CDR3: CASSPGQGAYNEQFF
J: TRBJ2-1
size: many
V: TRBV5-1
length: 15
D: TRBD1

DNA: TGTGCCAGCACCTCCGGGGCCCTAGCCTCCACCGGGGAGCTGTTTTTT
CDR3: CASTSGALASTGELFF
J: TRBJ2-2
size: few
V: TRBV5-5
length: 16
D: -

DNA: TGTGCCAGCAGTGAAGCCGAGAGGAGCAATCAGCCCCAGCATTTT
CDR3: CASSEAERSNQPQHF
J: TRBJ1-5
size: -
V: TRBV2
length: 15
D: -

DNA: TGTGCCAGCAGCCGTTCCGGGGGAGCCGTCAATGAGCAGTTCTTC
CDR3: CASSRSGGAVNEQFF
J: TRBJ2-1
size: -
V: TRBV5-5
length: 15
D: -

DNA: TGTGCCAGCAGCTTAGATGGAATAGGAGGATCAGAGACCCAGTACTTC
CDR3: CASSLDGIGGSETQYF
J: TRBJ2-5
size: many
V: TRBV5-8
length: 16
D: -

DNA: TGTGCCAGCAGTGCGACAGGGTTTTACGGCTACACCTTC
CDR3: CASSATGFYGYTF
J: TRBJ1-2
size: -
V: TRBV12-3/TRBV12-4
length: 13
D: TRBD1

DNA: TGTGCCAGCAGCCGGCCGAGTGGTATCAACGGGGAGCTGTTTTTT
CDR3: CASSRPSGINGELFF
J: TRBJ2-2
size: -
V: TRBV7-2
length: 15
D: -

DNA: TGTGCCAGCAGTCCAGGGATGTCTGGAAACACCATATATTTT
CDR3: CASSPGMSGNTIYF
J: TRBJ1-3
size: -
V: TRBV6-2/TRBV6-3
length: 14
D: -